This entry features one T cell receptor beta chain sequence. The antigen is not known. This entry is derived from a study of Tregs in tolerant kidney transplant recipients. About the research overall: Related graft donors supplied nonmyeloablative bone marrow transplants, and mixed chimerism was transient.

The assay was immunoSEQ multiplex PCR, and TCRdb's table has in-frame clones only and misses some. The data contain roughly 99,000 clones, 93% of them seen just once; the ten biggest clones take up 0.46%. This CDR3 spans 16 amino acids. Germline V gene lookup returns CDR1 SGHTA and CDR2 FQGNSA. Study results and limitations: Antigen-driven expansion was suggested because donor-specific Tregs expanded more than all Tregs in tolerant patients.

The chain uses TRBV7-2 and TRBJ2-5; D may be TRBD2 (5 bases). With the DNA end fitting TRBJ2-7 better, the J assignment may be wrong. The sequence was collected from a human donor who received a combined kidney and bone marrow transplant. Sequencing used CD4+ T cells from blood, obtained before the transplant. In DNA form, the CDR3 reads TGTGCCAGCAGCGCCCCGCCAGGAAGCGGTGCTTACGAGCAGTACTTC. Encoded protein: CASSAPPGSGAYEQYF.